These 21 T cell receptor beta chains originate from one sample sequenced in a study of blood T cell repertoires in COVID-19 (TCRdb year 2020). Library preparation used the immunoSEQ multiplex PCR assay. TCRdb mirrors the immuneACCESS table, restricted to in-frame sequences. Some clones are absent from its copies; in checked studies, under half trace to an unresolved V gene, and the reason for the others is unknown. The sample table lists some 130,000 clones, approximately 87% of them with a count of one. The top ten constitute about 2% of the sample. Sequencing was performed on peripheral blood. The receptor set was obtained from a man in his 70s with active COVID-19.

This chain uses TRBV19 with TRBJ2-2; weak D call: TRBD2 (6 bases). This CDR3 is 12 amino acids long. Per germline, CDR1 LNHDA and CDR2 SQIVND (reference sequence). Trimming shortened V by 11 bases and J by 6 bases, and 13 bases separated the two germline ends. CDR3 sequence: CAARDFPGELFF. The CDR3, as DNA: TGTGCCGCCCGGGACTTCCCCGGGGAGCTGTTTTTT.

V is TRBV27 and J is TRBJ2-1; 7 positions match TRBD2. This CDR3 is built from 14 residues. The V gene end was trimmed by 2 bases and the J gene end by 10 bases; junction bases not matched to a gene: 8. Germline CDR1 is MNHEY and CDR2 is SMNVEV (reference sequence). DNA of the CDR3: TGTGCCAGCAGTTTAAGGCCGAAGCGGGACGAGCAGTTCTTC. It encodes CASSLRPKRDEQFF.

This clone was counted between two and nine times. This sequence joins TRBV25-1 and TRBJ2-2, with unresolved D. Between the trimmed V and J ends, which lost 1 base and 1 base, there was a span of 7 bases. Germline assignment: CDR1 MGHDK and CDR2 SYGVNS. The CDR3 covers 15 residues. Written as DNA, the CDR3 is TGTGCCAGCAGTGAATTGGGCAAGAACACCGGGGAGCTGTTTTTT. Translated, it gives CASSELGKNTGELFF.

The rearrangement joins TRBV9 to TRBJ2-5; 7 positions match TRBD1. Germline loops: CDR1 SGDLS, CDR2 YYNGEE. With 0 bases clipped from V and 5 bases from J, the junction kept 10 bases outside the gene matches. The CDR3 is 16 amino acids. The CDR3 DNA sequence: TGTGCCAGCAGCGTAGGGGGACAGACCCCCGGGGAGACCCAGTACTTC. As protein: CASSVGGQTPGETQYF.

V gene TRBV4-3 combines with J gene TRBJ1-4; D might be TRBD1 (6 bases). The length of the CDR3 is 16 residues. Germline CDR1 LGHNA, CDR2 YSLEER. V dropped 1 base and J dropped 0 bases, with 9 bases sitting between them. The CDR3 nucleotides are TGCGCCAGCAGCCAAGGAAGACAGGCAACTAATGAAAAACTGTTTTTT. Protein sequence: CASSQGRQATNEKLFF.

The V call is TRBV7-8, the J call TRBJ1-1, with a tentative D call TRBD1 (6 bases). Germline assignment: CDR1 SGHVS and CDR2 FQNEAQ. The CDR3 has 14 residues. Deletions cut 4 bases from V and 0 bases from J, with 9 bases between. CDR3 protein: CASSSRTVNTEAFF. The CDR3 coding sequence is TGTGCCAGCAGCTCTCGGACAGTGAACACTGAAGCTTTCTTT.

The CDR3 DNA reads TGTGCCAGCAGCTTACGGTCACGCTTTAGCACAGATACGCAGTATTTT. Translation: CASSLRSRFSTDTQYF. V and J are TRBV7-2 and TRBJ2-3, with no clear D. The V end lost 2 bases, the J end lost 0 bases, and 12 bases lay between the germline ends. The germline gives CDR1 SGHTA, CDR2 FQGNSA. This CDR3 comprises 16 residues.

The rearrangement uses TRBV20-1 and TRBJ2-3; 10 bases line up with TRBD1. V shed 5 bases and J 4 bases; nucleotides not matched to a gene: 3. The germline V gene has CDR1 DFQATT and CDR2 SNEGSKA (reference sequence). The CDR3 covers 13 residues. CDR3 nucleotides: TGCAGTGCTGGTGGACAGGGGGCAGATACGCAGTATTTT. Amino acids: CSAGGQGADTQYF.

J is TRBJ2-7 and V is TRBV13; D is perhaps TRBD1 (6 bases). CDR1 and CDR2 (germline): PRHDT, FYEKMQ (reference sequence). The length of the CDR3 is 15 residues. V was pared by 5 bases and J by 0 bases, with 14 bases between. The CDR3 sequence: CASSLVGHHSYEQYF. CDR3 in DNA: TGTGCCAGCAGCCTCGTGGGACACCACTCCTACGAGCAGTACTTC.

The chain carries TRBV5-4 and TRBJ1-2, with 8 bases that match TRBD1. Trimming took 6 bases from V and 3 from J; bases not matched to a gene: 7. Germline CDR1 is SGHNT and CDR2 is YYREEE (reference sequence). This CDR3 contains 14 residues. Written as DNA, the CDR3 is TGTGCCAGCAACGGGGACAGGTCGGACTATGGCTACACCTTC. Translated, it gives CASNGDRSDYGYTF.

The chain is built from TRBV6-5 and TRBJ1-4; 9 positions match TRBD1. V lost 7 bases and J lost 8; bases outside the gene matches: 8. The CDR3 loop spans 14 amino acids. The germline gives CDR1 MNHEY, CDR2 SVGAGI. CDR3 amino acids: CASNGQGINEKLFF. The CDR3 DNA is TGTGCCAGCAATGGACAGGGGATAAACGAAAAACTGTTTTTT.

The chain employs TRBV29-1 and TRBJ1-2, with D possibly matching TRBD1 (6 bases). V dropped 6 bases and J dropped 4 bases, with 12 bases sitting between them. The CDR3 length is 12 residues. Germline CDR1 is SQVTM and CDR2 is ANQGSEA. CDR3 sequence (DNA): TGCAGCGTCCGGGACACCGTCTATGGCTACACCTTC. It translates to CSVRDTVYGYTF.

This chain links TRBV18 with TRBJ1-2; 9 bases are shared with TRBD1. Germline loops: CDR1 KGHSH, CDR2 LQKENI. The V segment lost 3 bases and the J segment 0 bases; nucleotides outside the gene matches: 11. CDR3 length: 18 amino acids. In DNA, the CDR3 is TGTGCCAGCTCACCCCTTACAGGGGGCGCTAAGACTAACTATGGCTACACCTTC. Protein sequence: CASSPLTGGAKTNYGYTF.

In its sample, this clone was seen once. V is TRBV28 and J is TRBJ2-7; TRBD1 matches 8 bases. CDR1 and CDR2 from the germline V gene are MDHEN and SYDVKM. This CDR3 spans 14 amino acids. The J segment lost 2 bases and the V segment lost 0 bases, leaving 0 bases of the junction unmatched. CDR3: CASSLWGQAYEQYF. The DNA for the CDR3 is TGTGCCAGCAGTTTATGGGGACAGGCCTACGAGCAGTACTTC.

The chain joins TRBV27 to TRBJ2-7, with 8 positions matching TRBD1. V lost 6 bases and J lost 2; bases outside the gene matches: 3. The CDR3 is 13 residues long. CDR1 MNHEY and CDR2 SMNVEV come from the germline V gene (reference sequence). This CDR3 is CASSGTGAYEQYF. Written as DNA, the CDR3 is TGTGCCAGCAGCGGGACAGGAGCCTACGAGCAGTACTTC.

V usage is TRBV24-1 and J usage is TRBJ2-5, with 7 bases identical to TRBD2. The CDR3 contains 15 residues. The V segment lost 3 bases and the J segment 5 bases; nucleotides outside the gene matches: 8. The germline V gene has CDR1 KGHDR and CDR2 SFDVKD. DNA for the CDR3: TGTGCCACCAGTGATCCCCGGGGGGTAGGGGAGACCCAGTACTTC. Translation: CATSDPRGVGETQYF.

The CDR3 DNA follows: TGTGCCAGCAGTTACAGGGCGGAGAACACTGAAGCTTTCTTT. Its translation: CASSYRAENTEAFF. This sequence joins TRBV28 and TRBJ1-1; D is possibly TRBD1 (6 bases). CDR3 length: 14 residues. Per the germline V gene, CDR1 is MDHEN and CDR2 is SYDVKM. V was trimmed by 4 bases and J by 1 base, leaving 10 bases between them.

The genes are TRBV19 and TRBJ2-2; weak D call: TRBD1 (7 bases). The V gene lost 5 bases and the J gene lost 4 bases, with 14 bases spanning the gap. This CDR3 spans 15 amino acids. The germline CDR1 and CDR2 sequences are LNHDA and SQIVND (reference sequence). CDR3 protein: CASSFQGGFTGELFF. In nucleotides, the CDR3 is TGTGCCAGTAGTTTCCAGGGGGGTTTCACCGGGGAGCTGTTTTTT. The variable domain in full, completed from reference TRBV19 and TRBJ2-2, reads DGGITQSPKYLFRKEGQNVTLSCEQNLNHDAMYWYRQDPGQGLRLIYYSQIVNDFQKGDIAEGYSVSREKKESFPLTVTSAQKNPTAFYLCASSFQGGFTGELFFGEGSRLTVL.

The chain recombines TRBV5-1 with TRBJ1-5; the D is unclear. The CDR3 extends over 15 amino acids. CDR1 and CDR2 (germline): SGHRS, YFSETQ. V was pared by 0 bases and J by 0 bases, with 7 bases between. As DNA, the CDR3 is TGCGCCAGCAGCTTGGGCGGGTATAGCAATCAGCCCCAGCATTTT. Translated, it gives CASSLGGYSNQPQHF.

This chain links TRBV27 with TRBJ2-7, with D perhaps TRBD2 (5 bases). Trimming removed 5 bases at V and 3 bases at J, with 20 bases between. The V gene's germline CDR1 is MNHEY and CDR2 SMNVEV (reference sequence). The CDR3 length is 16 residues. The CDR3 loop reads CASSPRLRSGFYEQYF. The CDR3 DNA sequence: TGTGCCAGCAGTCCCCGACTCCGAAGCGGATTCTACGAGCAGTACTTC.

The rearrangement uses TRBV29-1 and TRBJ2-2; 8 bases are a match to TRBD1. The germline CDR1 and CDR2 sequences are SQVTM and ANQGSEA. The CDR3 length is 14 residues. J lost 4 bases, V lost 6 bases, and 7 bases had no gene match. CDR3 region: CSVRQGAITGELFF. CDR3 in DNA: TGCAGCGTCCGGCAGGGGGCAATCACCGGGGAGCTGTTTTTT.